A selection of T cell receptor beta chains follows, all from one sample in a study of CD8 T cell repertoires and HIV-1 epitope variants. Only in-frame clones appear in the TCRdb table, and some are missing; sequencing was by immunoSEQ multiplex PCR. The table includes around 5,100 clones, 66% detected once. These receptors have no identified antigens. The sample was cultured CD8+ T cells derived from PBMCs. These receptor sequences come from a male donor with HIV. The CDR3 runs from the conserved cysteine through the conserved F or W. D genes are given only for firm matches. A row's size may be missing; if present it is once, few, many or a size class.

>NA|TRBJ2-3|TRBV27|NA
CASSFTNTDTQYF
TGTGCCAGCAGTTTCACGAACACAGATACGCAGTATTTT
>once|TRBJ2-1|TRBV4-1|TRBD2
CASSQDIGGLATDEQFF
TGCGCCAGCAGCCAAGATATAGGTGGACTAGCGACCGATGAGCAGTTCTTC
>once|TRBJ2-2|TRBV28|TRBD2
CASSLGREEGRELFF
TGTGCCAGCAGTTTAGGGCGGGAGGAAGGCCGGGAGCTGTTTTTT
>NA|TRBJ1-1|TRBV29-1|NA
CSVEGGGTEAFF
TGCAGCGTTGAAGGGGGGGGGACTGAAGCTTTCTTT
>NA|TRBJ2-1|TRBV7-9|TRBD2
CASSLIAGGGSYNEQFF
TGTGCCAGCAGCTTAATAGCGGGGGGTGGCTCCTACAATGAGCAGTTCTTC
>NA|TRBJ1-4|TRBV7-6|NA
CASSLAGSNEKLFF
TGTGCCAGCAGCTTAGCAGGGTCTAATGAAAAACTGTTTTTT
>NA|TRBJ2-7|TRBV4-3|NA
CASSHGAAEQYF
TGCGCCAGCAGCCATGGCGCGGCTGAGCAGTACTTC
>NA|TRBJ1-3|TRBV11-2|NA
CASSFPSQGNSGNTIYF
TGTGCCAGCAGCTTCCCCTCGCAGGGTAACTCTGGAAACACCATATATTTT
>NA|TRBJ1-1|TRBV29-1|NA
CSATGWVATEAFF
TGCAGCGCCACTGGTTGGGTGGCCACTGAAGCTTTCTTT
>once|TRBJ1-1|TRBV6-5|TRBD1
CASSYSTGGNAEAFF
TGTGCCAGCAGTTACTCGACAGGGGGCAACGCTGAAGCTTTCTTT
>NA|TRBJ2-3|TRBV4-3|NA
CASSQDLYLTDTQYF
TGCGCCAGCAGCCAAGATCTGTACCTCACAGATACGCAGTATTTT
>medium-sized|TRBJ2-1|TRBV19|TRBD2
CASSIQPGLAGDFLDEQFF
TGTGCCAGTAGTATACAGCCGGGACTAGCGGGAGATTTCTTAGATGAGCAGTTCTTC
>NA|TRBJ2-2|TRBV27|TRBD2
CASSSATTSGGATGELFF
TGTGCCAGCAGTTCCGCCACGACTAGCGGGGGAGCAACCGGGGAGCTGTTTTTT
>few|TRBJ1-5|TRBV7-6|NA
CASSPDVDNQPQHF
TGTGCCAGCAGCCCGGACGTAGACAATCAGCCCCAGCATTTT
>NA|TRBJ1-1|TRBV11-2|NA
CATQGVGTEAFF
TGTGCCACCCAAGGGGTGGGCACTGAAGCTTTCTTT
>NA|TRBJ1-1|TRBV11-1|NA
CASSLRGNTEAFF
TGTGCCAGCAGCTTGAGAGGGAACACTGAAGCTTTCTTT
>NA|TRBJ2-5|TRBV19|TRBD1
CASSISRTGGETQYF
TGTGCCAGTAGTATCTCACGGACAGGGGGGGAGACCCAGTACTTC
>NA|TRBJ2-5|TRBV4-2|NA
CASSQGDGGAWEETQYF
TGTGCCAGCAGCCAAGGGGATGGGGGGGCCTGGGAAGAGACCCAGTACTTC
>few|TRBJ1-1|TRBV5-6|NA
CASSLRGTEAFF
TGTGCCAGCAGCTTGAGGGGAACGGAAGCTTTCTTT
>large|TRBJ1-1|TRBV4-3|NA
CASSQDVGQGNTEAFF
TGCGCCAGCAGCCAAGATGTTGGGCAGGGGAACACTGAAGCTTTCTTT
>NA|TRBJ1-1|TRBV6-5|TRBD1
CASSYDRAFTEAFF
TGTGCCAGCAGTTACGACAGGGCATTCACTGAAGCTTTCTTT
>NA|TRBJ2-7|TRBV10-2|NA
CASSESSYEQYF
TGCGCCAGCAGTGAATCCAGCTACGAGCAGTACTTC
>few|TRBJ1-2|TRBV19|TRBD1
CASTSLFIGQDPNYGYTF
TGTGCCAGTACCTCCCTATTCATTGGACAGGACCCTAACTATGGCTACACCTTC
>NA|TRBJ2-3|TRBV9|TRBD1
CASSRAGTGAPSTDTQYF
TGTGCCAGCAGCAGGGCCGGGACAGGGGCCCCTAGCACAGATACGCAGTATTTT
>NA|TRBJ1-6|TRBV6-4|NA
CASSDGDNSPLHF
TGTGCCAGCAGTGACGGAGATAATTCACCCCTCCACTTT
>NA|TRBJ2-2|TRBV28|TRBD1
CASSPNPPGQGHTGELFF
TGTGCCAGCAGCCCGAATCCCCCGGGACAGGGGCACACCGGGGAGCTGTTTTTT
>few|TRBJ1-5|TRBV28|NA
CASSFYGDSNQPQHF
TGTGCCAGCAGTTTTTACGGAGATAGCAATCAGCCCCAGCATTTT
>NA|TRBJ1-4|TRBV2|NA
CASSMGSQRRDEKLFF
TGTGCCAGCAGTATGGGCTCACAGAGAAGGGATGAAAAACTGTTTTTT
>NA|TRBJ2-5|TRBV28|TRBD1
CASRPTGKRQETQYF
TGTGCCAGCAGACCGACAGGGAAGCGCCAAGAGACCCAGTACTTC
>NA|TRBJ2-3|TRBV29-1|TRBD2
CSVGGSGFSTDTQYF
TGCAGCGTTGGGGGTAGCGGGTTTAGCACAGATACGCAGTATTTT
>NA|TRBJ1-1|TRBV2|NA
CASSEGQGRETEAFF
TGTGCCAGCAGTGAAGGGCAGGGAAGGGAGACTGAAGCTTTCTTT
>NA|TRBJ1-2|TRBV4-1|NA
CASSQDELKTVYGYTF
TGCGCCAGCAGCCAAGATGAGCTAAAGACAGTCTATGGCTACACCTTC
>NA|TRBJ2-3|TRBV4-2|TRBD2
CASRNLSGGTDTQYF
TGTGCCAGCCGAAACCTTAGCGGGGGGACAGATACGCAGTATTTT
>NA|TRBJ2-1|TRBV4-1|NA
CASSQDRDAYNEQFF
TGCGCCAGCAGCCAAGACCGGGACGCTTACAATGAGCAGTTCTTC
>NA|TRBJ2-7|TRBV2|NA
CASSERGYSYEQYF
TGTGCCAGCAGTGAGCGGGGATACTCCTACGAGCAGTACTTC
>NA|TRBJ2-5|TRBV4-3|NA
CASSQAGGIQETQYF
TGCGCCAGCAGCCAAGCGGGCGGGATCCAAGAGACCCAGTACTTC
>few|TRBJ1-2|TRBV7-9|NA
CASSHAGVVGQDGYTF
TGTGCCAGCAGCCACGCCGGAGTGGTTGGGCAAGATGGCTACACCTTC
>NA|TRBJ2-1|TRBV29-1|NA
CSVGGEQFF
TGCAGCGTTGGAGGTGAGCAGTTCTTC
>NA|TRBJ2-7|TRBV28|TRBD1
CASSPDRGYEQYF
TGTGCCAGCAGCCCGGACAGGGGGTACGAGCAGTACTTC
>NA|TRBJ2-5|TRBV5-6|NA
CASSFSGARETQYF
TGTGCCAGCAGCTTCTCTGGGGCTCGAGAGACCCAGTACTTC
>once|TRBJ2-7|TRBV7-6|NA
CASSLEADRPYEQYF
TGTGCCAGCAGCTTAGAAGCAGACAGGCCCTACGAGCAGTACTTC
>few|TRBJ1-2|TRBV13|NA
CASSFADSFYGYTF
TGTGCCAGCAGCTTCGCGGACAGCTTCTATGGCTACACCTTC
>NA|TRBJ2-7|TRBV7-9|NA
CASSWSENMVYEQYF
TGTGCCAGCAGCTGGTCCGAAAATATGGTGTACGAGCAGTACTTC
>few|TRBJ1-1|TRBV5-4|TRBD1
CASSSGQGQNTEAFF
TGTGCCAGCAGCTCCGGACAGGGCCAGAACACTGAAGCTTTCTTT
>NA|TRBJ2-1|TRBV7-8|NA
CASSLVIGRSSYNEQFF
TGTGCCAGCAGCTTAGTAATCGGCAGGTCCTCCTACAATGAGCAGTTCTTC
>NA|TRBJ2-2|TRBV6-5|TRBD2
CASRGTIETGELFF
TGTGCCAGCAGAGGGACTATAGAAACCGGGGAGCTGTTTTTT
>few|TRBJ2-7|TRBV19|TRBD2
CASSWGGSYEQYF
TGTGCCAGTAGTTGGGGCGGGAGCTACGAGCAGTACTTC
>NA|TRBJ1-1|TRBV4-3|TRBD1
CASSQGTGEAEAFF
TGCGCCAGCAGCCAGGGGACAGGAGAGGCTGAAGCTTTCTTT
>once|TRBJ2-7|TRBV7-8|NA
CASSSGTSSYEQYF
TGTGCCAGCAGCTCAGGGACCTCCTCCTACGAGCAGTACTTC